This entry lists 30 T cell receptor beta chains sequenced from one sample in a study of beta chain features in type 1 diabetes. Antigen specificity for these receptors is unknown. Whole-study findings and limits: In all four CD4+ subsets, TCRB CDR3 length was significantly, moderately reduced in type 1 diabetes.

What was sequenced were expressed TCRB transcripts, since all of the isolated RNA had been reverse transcribed. TCRdb's copy holds only in-frame clones and misses some; the assay was immunoSEQ multiplex PCR. The table includes some 160,000 clones, 6.5% to 10% detected once. The material sequenced was central memory CD4+ T cells from blood. The receptors here all came from a woman younger than 35 with type 1 diabetes.

The V gene is TRBV4-2, the J gene TRBJ2-3, with 7 nucleotides matching TRBD1. The J segment lost 1 base and the V segment lost 3 bases, leaving 7 bases of the junction unmatched. Germline values: CDR1 LGHNA, CDR2 YNFKEQ. This CDR3 is built from 16 residues. CDR3 amino acids: CASSQLQGSGTDTQYF. The CDR3 nucleotides are TGTGCCAGCAGCCAGCTACAGGGGTCGGGCACAGATACGCAGTATTTT.

Many counts were recorded for this clone. This chain uses TRBV19 with TRBJ1-2; D might be TRBD1 (6 bases). Trimming pared 6 bases from V and 4 bases from J, leaving 9 bases between. Per the germline V gene, CDR1 is LNHDA and CDR2 is SQIVND (reference sequence). This CDR3 comprises 12 residues. The CDR3 here is CASRRTAYGYTF. The CDR3 nucleotides read TGTGCCAGTAGAAGGACAGCCTATGGCTACACCTTC. Combining the CDR3 with reference TRBV19 and TRBJ1-2 gives the whole variable domain DGGITQSPKYLFRKEGQNVTLSCEQNLNHDAMYWYRQDPGQGLRLIYYSQIVNDFQKGDIAEGYSVSREKKESFPLTVTSAQKNPTAFYLCASRRTAYGYTFGSGTRLTVV.

There are a few counts of this clone. The V and J genes are TRBV6-6 and TRBJ2-1; possible D gene TRBD2, 6 bases. The CDR3 is made up of 15 amino acids. The germline gives CDR1 MNHNY, CDR2 SVGAGI (reference sequence). Trimming took 8 bases from V and 0 from J, leaving 14 bases between them. The CDR3 nucleotides read TGTGCCAGCGGCCGGGGGTCCCACTCCTACAATGAGCAGTTCTTC. Its translation is CASGRGSHSYNEQFF.

This clone was seen only a few times. The chain combines TRBV9 with TRBJ1-2, with 10 bases lining up with TRBD1. Trimming cost V 2 bases and J 4 bases; bases outside gene matches: 2. Germline CDR1 is SGDLS and CDR2 is YYNGEE. CDR3 length: 14 residues. Here the CDR3 reads CASSVTGGPYGYTF. The CDR3 bases are TGTGCCAGCAGCGTGACAGGGGGCCCCTATGGCTACACCTTC.

This clone was found a few times. The chain is built from TRBV5-1 and TRBJ1-2, with no clear D. With 1 base removed from V and 2 bases from J, the gap between germline ends came to 9 bases. The germline CDR1 and CDR2 sequences are SGHRS and YFSETQ. This CDR3 has 14 residues. The CDR3 region is CASSLSQFNYGYTF. The CDR3 DNA follows: TGCGCCAGCAGCTTGTCACAGTTCAACTATGGCTACACCTTC. The full variable domain, in which reference TRBV5-1 and TRBJ1-2 provide the parts outside the CDR3, is KAGVTQTPRYLIKTRGQQVTLSCSPISGHRSVSWYQQTPGQGLQFLFEYFSETQRNKGNFPGRFSGRQFSNSRSEMNVSTLELGDSALYLCASSLSQFNYGYTFGSGTRLTVV.

The chain joins TRBV30 to TRBJ2-7; TRBD1 is a possible D gene (6 bases). Trimming removed 4 bases at V and 5 bases at J, with 9 bases between. This CDR3 region has 11 residues. Germline V gene lookup returns CDR1 GTSNPN and CDR2 SVGIG (reference sequence). The CDR3 sequence: CAWNRANEQYF. DNA of the CDR3: TGTGCCTGGAACAGGGCCAACGAGCAGTACTTC.

This clone came up a few times. The DNA of the CDR3 is TGTGCCAGCAGCCGGACCCTGACCAGCGGCGAGCAGTACTTC. Amino acid sequence: CASSRTLTSGEQYF. The gene calls are TRBV6-5 and TRBJ2-7; tentatively, D is TRBD2 (5 bases). The germline CDR1 and CDR2 sequences are MNHEY and SVGAGI. The CDR3 extends over 14 amino acids. Deletions cut 6 bases from V and 6 bases from J, with 18 bases between.

This clone turned up a few times. The chain joins TRBV11-1 to TRBJ2-7, with 10 bases that match TRBD2. CDR1 is SGHAT and CDR2 is FQDESV in the germline V gene (reference sequence). CDR3 length equals 15 residues. V lost 0 bases and J lost 4; bases outside the gene matches: 3. The CDR3 DNA sequence: TGTGCCAGCAGCTTAGCGTCTAGCGGGAGTTACGAGCAGTACTTC. It encodes CASSLASSGSYEQYF.

This clone was observed a handful of times. The same CDR3 also results from other DNA sequences found in this sample. This chain uses TRBV18 with TRBJ1-2, with TRBD1 identical over 8 bases. There are 14 residues in the CDR3. V was pared by 3 bases and J by 4 bases, with 4 bases of the junction left unmatched. Germline assignment: CDR1 KGHSH and CDR2 LQKENI. The CDR3 here is CASSPGQGGYGYTF. The CDR3 DNA reads as TGTGCCAGCTCACCCGGACAGGGCGGCTATGGCTACACCTTC. Using reference TRBV18 and TRBJ1-2 for the parts outside the CDR3, the full variable domain is NAGVMQNPRHLVRRRGQEARLRCSPMKGHSHVYWYRQLPEEGLKFMVYLQKENIIDESGMPKERFSAEFPKEGPSILRIQQVVRGDSAAYFCASSPGQGGYGYTFGSGTRLTVV.

This clone has a handful of counts. The chain recombines TRBV5-1 with TRBJ2-3, with D hard to call. V was cut by 3 bases and J by 2 bases, with 7 bases left in between. Looked up from germline, CDR1 is SGHRS and CDR2 is YFSETQ. This CDR3 is 13 amino acids long. The CDR3 nucleotides read TGCGCCAGCAGCTGGCGGATCACAGATACGCAGTATTTT. Residues: CASSWRITDTQYF. The full variable domain, completed using reference TRBV5-1 and TRBJ2-3, is KAGVTQTPRYLIKTRGQQVTLSCSPISGHRSVSWYQQTPGQGLQFLFEYFSETQRNKGNFPGRFSGRQFSNSRSEMNVSTLELGDSALYLCASSWRITDTQYFGPGTRLTVL.

The genes are TRBV29-1 and TRBJ1-2, with 7 bases that match TRBD1. The germline V gene encodes CDR1 SQVTM and CDR2 ANQGSEA. This CDR3 comprises 13 residues. V lost 1 base to trimming and J lost 1 base; unmatched junction nucleotides: 0. The CDR3 DNA sequence: TGCAGCGTTGAAGGGGACAGTAACTATGGCTACACCTTC. Translated: CSVEGDSNYGYTF.

The CDR3 loop is CASSITSGGGTDTQYF. The DNA for the CDR3 is TGTGCCAGCAGCATAACTAGCGGGGGGGGCACAGATACGCAGTATTTT. The gene calls are TRBV7-2 and TRBJ2-3, with TRBD2 matching over 13 bases. Per the germline V gene, CDR1 is SGHTA and CDR2 is FQGNSA. Losses at the gene ends were 5 bases for V and 1 base for J; bases not matched to a gene: 3. The CDR3 runs to 16 residues. The variable domain in full, completed from reference TRBV7-2 and TRBJ2-3, reads GAGVSQSPSNKVTEKGKDVELRCDPISGHTALYWYRQSLGQGLEFLIYFQGNSAPDKSGLPSDRFSAERTGGSVSTLTIQRTQQEDSAVYLCASSITSGGGTDTQYFGPGTRLTVL.

This clone was seen a handful of times. V usage is TRBV4-3 and J usage is TRBJ2-1; 9 bases are shared with TRBD1. Germline CDR1 is LGHNA and CDR2 is YSLEER. This CDR3 is built from 18 residues. V was clipped by 5 bases and J by 4 bases; unmatched bases: 15. As DNA, the CDR3 is TGCGCCAGCAGCTCAAGACTCGGTTCGGACAGGGGTTACAATGAGCAGTTCTTC. Its protein is CASSSRLGSDRGYNEQFF.

The V call is TRBV5-4, the J call TRBJ1-1, with 10 positions matching TRBD1. This CDR3 is 14 amino acids long. Per germline, CDR1 SGHNT and CDR2 YYREEE (reference sequence). J was trimmed by 4 bases and V by 4 bases; bases with no gene match: 4. The CDR3 sequence is CASSTGQGTTEAFF. The CDR3 DNA is TGTGCCAGCAGCACGGGACAGGGGACCACTGAAGCTTTCTTT.

The chain has TRBV4-3 and TRBJ1-6, with D perhaps matching TRBD1 (6 bases). The CDR3 has 15 amino acids. The germline CDR1 and CDR2 sequences are LGHNA and YSLEER. Between the trimmed V and J ends, which lost 0 bases and 10 bases, there was a span of 13 bases. The chain's CDR3 is CASSQDSGGRSPLHF. The DNA of the CDR3 is TGCGCCAGCAGCCAAGATAGTGGGGGCAGGTCACCCCTCCACTTT.

V usage is TRBV7-2 and J usage is TRBJ1-5; a weak D match, TRBD1 (5 bases). Per germline, CDR1 SGHTA and CDR2 FQGNSA. V was pared by 5 bases and J by 1 base, with 6 bases between. This CDR3 has 13 residues. DNA of the CDR3: TGTGCCAGCAGCCGGACAAGCAATCAGCCCCAGCATTTT. The encoded protein is CASSRTSNQPQHF.

V is TRBV16 and J is TRBJ2-6, with a weak D call TRBD1 (5 bases). V shed 2 bases and J shed 4 bases, with 9 bases lying between them. The germline CDR1 and CDR2 sequences are KGHSY and FQNENV. CDR3 size: 15 residues. The CDR3 protein is CASSQQGTGANVLTF. Written as DNA, the CDR3 is TGTGCCAGCAGCCAACAGGGAACAGGGGCCAACGTCCTGACTTTC.

The chain has TRBV7-9 and TRBJ2-5, with 10 positions matching TRBD2. The CDR3 sequence is 16 residues long. Trimming removed 5 bases from V and 0 bases from J; junction bases left unmatched: 6. Germline assignment: CDR1 SEHNR and CDR2 FQNEAQ (reference sequence). The CDR3 loop is CASSPGLAANQETQYF. CDR3 sequence (DNA): TGTGCCAGCAGCCCCGGACTAGCGGCGAACCAAGAGACCCAGTACTTC.

This clone was counted only a few times. The V gene is TRBV5-6, the J gene TRBJ2-1; D is undetermined. This CDR3 comprises 11 residues. V lost 4 bases, J lost 11 bases, and 10 bases lay in between. Germline V CDR1 and CDR2: SGHDT, YYEEEE. CDR3 sequence (DNA): TGTGCCAGCAGCGTTCTAGGAAAGCAGTTCTTC. Residues: CASSVLGKQFF.

This clone was observed at least ten times. The V call is TRBV6-1, the J call TRBJ2-1; weak D call: TRBD1 (5 bases). CDR1 is MNHNS, CDR2 SASEGT, per germline. V lost 5 bases and J lost 6, with 11 bases in between. The CDR3 loop spans 13 amino acids. The CDR3 sequence is CASSILTGNEQFF. The DNA for the CDR3 is TGTGCCAGCAGTATCTTAACAGGCAATGAGCAGTTCTTC.

A few counts support this clone. The chain employs TRBV6-6 and TRBJ2-1, with D tentatively TRBD1 (5 bases). This CDR3 is 14 amino acids long. Germline V gene lookup returns CDR1 MNHNY and CDR2 SVGAGI (reference sequence). V lost 6 bases and J lost 4, with 13 bases in between. The CDR3 DNA sequence: TGTGCCAGCAGGCAGGGAATAGGGTACAATGAGCAGTTCTTC. Amino acids: CASRQGIGYNEQFF.

This clone was observed a handful of times. The same CDR3 arises from other DNA sequences in this sample as well. V and J are TRBV7-2 and TRBJ2-5, with D possibly matching TRBD2 (5 bases). In germline, CDR1 is SGHTA, CDR2 FQGNSA. Deletions cut 2 bases from V and 5 bases from J, with 12 bases between. CDR3 length: 14 residues. The CDR3 nucleotides read TGTGCCAGCAGCTTAAAGGCCCGAGGGGAGACCCAGTACTTC. This translates into CASSLKARGETQYF.

The V and J genes are TRBV6-5 and TRBJ2-3; D is unclear. The V gene's germline CDR1 is MNHEY and CDR2 SVGAGI. The V and J ends lost 5 bases and 6 bases respectively, with 15 bases between them. The CDR3 is made up of 14 amino acids. CDR3 amino acids: CASSESSFRDTQYF. The DNA for the CDR3 is TGTGCCAGCAGTGAATCCTCGTTTCGGGATACGCAGTATTTT.

This clone occurred a few times. The chain couples TRBV4-1 to TRBJ2-7; TRBD1 matches at 7 bases. The V segment lost 0 bases and the J segment 0 bases; nucleotides outside the gene matches: 11. The germline V gene has CDR1 MGHRA and CDR2 YSYEKL. The CDR3 spans 18 residues. DNA of the CDR3: TGCGCCAGCAGCCAAGATAACCAGGGACAGACAAACTCCTACGAGCAGTACTTC. Its protein is CASSQDNQGQTNSYEQYF.

This clone was counted a few times. This chain links TRBV19 with TRBJ1-2, with a tentative D call TRBD1 (5 bases). Germline V CDR1 and CDR2: LNHDA, SQIVND (reference sequence). Trimming shortened V by 0 bases and J by 6 bases, and 14 bases separated the two germline ends. The CDR3 length is 15 residues. CDR3 residues: CASSIDRGLDHGYTF. Here the CDR3 DNA reads TGTGCCAGTAGTATAGATCGGGGGTTGGACCATGGCTACACCTTC.

This clone was seen a few times. In DNA form, the CDR3 reads TGCAGCGTTGGCCGACTAACGGGCGGCACCGGGGAGCTGTTTTTT. Protein: CSVGRLTGGTGELFF. The chain recombines TRBV29-1 with TRBJ2-2; D is perhaps TRBD2 (5 bases). The V and J ends lost 4 bases and 4 bases respectively, with 16 bases between them. There are 15 residues in the CDR3. Per the germline V gene, CDR1 is SQVTM and CDR2 is ANQGSEA.

The rearrangement uses TRBV2 and TRBJ2-1; TRBD2 matches 10 bases. The CDR3 runs to 14 residues. In germline, CDR1 is SNHLY, CDR2 FYNNEI. V shed 7 bases, J shed 5 bases, and the junction held 5 bases outside the gene matches. The CDR3 is CASTGTSEDNEQFF. CDR3 nucleotide sequence: TGTGCCAGCACCGGGACTAGCGAAGACAATGAGCAGTTCTTC.

Only a few counts were recorded for this clone. The genes are TRBV7-3 and TRBJ2-7; 9 bases are shared with TRBD1. The CDR3 totals 15 residues. Trimming removed 2 bases from V and 5 bases from J; junction bases left unmatched: 7. Germline-derived CDR1 and CDR2 are SGHTA and FQGTGA. The chain's CDR3 is CASSLAHGTGNEQYF. In DNA, the CDR3 is TGTGCCAGCAGCTTAGCCCATGGGACAGGGAACGAGCAGTACTTC.

The chain is built from TRBV28 and TRBJ2-1, with 11 bases that match TRBD2. CDR3 size: 15 residues. CDR1 and CDR2 (germline): MDHEN, SYDVKM. V dropped 4 bases and J dropped 3; count of bases not matched to a gene: 2. The DNA for the CDR3 is TGTGCCAGCAGTTATAGCGGGGGGGTCTACAATGAGCAGTTCTTC. Translation gives CASSYSGGVYNEQFF.

This clone has only a few counts. This chain joins TRBV19 and TRBJ2-1, with D perhaps TRBD1 (6 bases). Between the trimmed V and J ends, which lost 5 bases and 4 bases, there was a span of 18 bases. CDR1 LNHDA and CDR2 SQIVND come from the germline V gene (reference sequence). The CDR3 is made up of 16 amino acids. Written as DNA, the CDR3 is TGTGCCAGTAGTCCACCCGGGACACAGGATTACAATGAGCAGTTCTTC. Its protein is CASSPPGTQDYNEQFF.